This T cell receptor beta chain comes out of a study of blood T cells in healthy people across ages (dated by TCRdb to the mid-2010s). In the study overall: In model experiments, template switching captured roughly one uniquely barcoded TCR beta cDNA molecule for every two T cells. The donors were split into four age groups: young (average 16 years), middle-aged (around 40), aged (more than 60) and long-lived (approximately 80). Two additional independent replicas of 1 million unique cDNA reads from the same blood draw were analyzed for two donors (one aged 18 to 30 and one aged 80 or older). To track age-related changes in TCR beta repertoire diversity, the study relied on deep sequencing normalized with unique cDNA molecular identifiers. Donors of different ages were randomly distributed across sequencing lanes to avoid experimental bias. Overall study results and their limits: As age increased, observed TCR beta diversity per million T cells dropped in a roughly linear way, and a significant reduction was already evident by age roughly 40. Compared with the aged group, the long-lived group had more naive CD4+ T cells, fewer expanded clones and increased TCR diversity, suggesting age selection. Estimates of total diversity based on one million sequenced T cells were regarded as lower bounds and as underestimates. Since profiling was done on bulk unsorted PBMCs, naive and antigen-experienced compartments could not be conclusively compared. Observed TCR beta diversity correlated strongly with the percentage of naive T cells measured by flow cytometry. Because the CMV infection status of the donors was unknown, age-related changes in expanded clonotypes may potentially have been confounded.

The library was made by 5' RACE. This sample was sequenced with an Illumina HiSeq 2500. A second about 6 to 11 cycle PCR used a sample-barcoded 5' primer and a J-beta primer mix. A template-switch 5' adaptor carrying 12 random nucleotides introduced a unique molecular identifier onto each TCR beta cDNA molecule. At least 3 million CDR3-containing paired-end reads were obtained from each sample. First-strand cDNA synthesis was performed from all RNA using the Mint cDNA synthesis kit, with priming by a TRBC-specific oligonucleotide. Following uracil-DNA glycosylase treatment, a first 18-cycle PCR with universal primers M1SS and BC2_uni_R was performed on all cDNA. Per the source publication's procedure: Normalization of each sample was performed by random selection of 1 million high-quality reads, each carrying a distinct molecular identifier. Instead of being binned into consensus sequences, reads with shared molecular identifiers were discarded. MiTCR, run with a Q25 quality threshold and the strictest error-elimination algorithm, handled CDR3 identification, clonotype clustering and error correction. A nonparametric unseen species model with Euler transformation was used to estimate a lower bound on total TCR beta diversity. TCRdb cleaned the public reads at Q25 with fastp, built clones with MiXCR and kept in-frame beta chains. CDR3 protein sequences are deduplicated, and each keeps its most common genes and DNA. Here the V and J calls rest on TCRdb's processing, not on the authors' analysis. This sample has fewer than 1 million distinct CDR3 sequences in its table, and 40% to 50% of those were observed once. About a fifth of the sample is in the top ten clones.

CDR3 length: 13 amino acids, cysteine to phenylalanine. Left in the record is the CDR3 DNA by itself, 39 bases read in frame from the first base. The CDR1 and CDR2 encoded by the germline V gene are KGHDR and SFDVKD. V drops 5 bases and J drops 6 bases, leaving 10 bases in between. Donors were approximately 42 systemically healthy Caucasian individuals from Russia aged roughly 6 to 90 years. Each donor gave approximately 9.3 milliliters of peripheral blood, collected into EDTA-treated Vacutainer tubes. Ficoll-Paque density-gradient centrifugation was used to isolate PBMCs, with at least 6.5 million per sample. Trizol reagent was used to extract total RNA from the PBMCs, yielding at least 5 micrograms per sample. Naive CD45RAhigh/CD27high T cell percentages were measured by flow cytometry on a PBMC aliquot from every donor. Turning to this clonotype: The antigen it recognizes is unknown. No quality values exist for individual bases; no much larger clone is one base distant.

The clonotype was recovered from a man in his fifties or sixties in good health. The sequencing input was blood. The chain employs TRBV24-1 and TRBJ1-5, with the D gene call left open. The DNA reads as follows: TGTGCCACCAGTGTGGGAAAGGGTCAGCCCCAGCATTTT. This sequence encodes CATSVGKGQPQHF.